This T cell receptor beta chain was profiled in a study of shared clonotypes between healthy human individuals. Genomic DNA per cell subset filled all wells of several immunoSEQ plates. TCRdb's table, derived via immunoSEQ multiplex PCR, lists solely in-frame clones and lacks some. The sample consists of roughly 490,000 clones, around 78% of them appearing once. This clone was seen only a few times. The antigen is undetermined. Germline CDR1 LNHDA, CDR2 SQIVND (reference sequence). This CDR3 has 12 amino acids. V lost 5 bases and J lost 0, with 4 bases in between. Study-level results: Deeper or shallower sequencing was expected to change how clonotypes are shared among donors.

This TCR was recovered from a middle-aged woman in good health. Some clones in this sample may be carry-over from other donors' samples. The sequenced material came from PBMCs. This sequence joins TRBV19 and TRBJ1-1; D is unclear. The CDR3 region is CASSAMNTEAFF. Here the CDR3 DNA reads TGTGCCAGTAGTGCTATGAACACTGAAGCTTTCTTT.